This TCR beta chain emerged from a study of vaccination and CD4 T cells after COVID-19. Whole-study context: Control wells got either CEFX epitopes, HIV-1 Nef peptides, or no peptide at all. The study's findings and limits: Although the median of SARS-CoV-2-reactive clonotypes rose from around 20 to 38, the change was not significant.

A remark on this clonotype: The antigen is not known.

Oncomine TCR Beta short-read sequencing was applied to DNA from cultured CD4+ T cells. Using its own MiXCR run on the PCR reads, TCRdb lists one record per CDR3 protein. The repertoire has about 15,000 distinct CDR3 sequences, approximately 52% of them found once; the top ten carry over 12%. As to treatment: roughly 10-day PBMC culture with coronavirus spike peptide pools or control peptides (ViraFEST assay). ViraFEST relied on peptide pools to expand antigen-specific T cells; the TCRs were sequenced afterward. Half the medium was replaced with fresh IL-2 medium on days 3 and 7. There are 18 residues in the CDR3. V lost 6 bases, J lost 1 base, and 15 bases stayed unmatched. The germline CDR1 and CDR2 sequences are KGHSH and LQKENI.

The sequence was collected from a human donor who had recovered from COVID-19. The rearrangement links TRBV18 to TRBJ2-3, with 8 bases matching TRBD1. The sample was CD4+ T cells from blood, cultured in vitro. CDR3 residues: CASSLGHSGTGGTDTQYF. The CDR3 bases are TGTGCCAGCTCGTTAGGCCACTCCGGGACAGGAGGCACAGATACGCAGTATTTT.